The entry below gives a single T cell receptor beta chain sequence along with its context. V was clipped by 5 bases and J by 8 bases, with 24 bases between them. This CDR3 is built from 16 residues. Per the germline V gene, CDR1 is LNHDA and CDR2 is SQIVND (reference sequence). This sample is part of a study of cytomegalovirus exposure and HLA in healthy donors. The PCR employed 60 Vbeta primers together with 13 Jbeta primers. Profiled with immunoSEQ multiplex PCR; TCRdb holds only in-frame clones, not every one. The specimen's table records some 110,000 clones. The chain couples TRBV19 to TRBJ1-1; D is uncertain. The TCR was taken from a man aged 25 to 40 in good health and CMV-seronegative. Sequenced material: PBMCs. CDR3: CASSHFTASTKEEAFF. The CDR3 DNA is TGTGCCAGTAGTCACTTCACGGCTTCTACTAAGGAAGAAGCTTTCTTT.